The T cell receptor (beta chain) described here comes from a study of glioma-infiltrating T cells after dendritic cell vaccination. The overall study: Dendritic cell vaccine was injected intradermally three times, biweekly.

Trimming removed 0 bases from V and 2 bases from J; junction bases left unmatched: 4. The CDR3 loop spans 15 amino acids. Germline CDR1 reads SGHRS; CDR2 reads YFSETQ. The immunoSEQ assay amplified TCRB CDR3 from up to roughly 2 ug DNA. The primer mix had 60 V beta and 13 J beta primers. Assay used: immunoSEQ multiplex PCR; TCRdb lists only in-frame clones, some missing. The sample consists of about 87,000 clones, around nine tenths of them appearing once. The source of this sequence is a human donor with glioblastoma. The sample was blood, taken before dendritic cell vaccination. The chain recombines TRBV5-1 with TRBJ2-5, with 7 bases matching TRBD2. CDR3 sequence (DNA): TGCGCCAGCAGCTTGGGGCTAGCGGAGCAAGAGACCCAGTACTTC. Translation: CASSLGLAEQETQYF.